This TCR beta chain was obtained from a study of T-cell memory formation after mild COVID-19 (TCRdb year 2021). Some background on the complete study: TCR sequence clusters from the two donors were found to be largely donor specific. Longitudinal TCRalpha and TCRbeta repertoire sequencing tracked T-cell clones expanding and contracting after mild COVID-19 in two donors. The cohort comprised two young, previously healthy adult volunteers, one female and one male.

The listed sequencing device is Illumina NovaSeq 6000. Using 5'RACE with constant-segment primers, TCRalpha and TCRbeta cDNA libraries were constructed, with sample barcodes and unique molecular identifiers added in the process. RNA was extracted from every sample with Trizol reagent. Amplification of the libraries took two PCR steps, and the second step added a second sample barcode plus Illumina TruSeq adapters. Sequencing of the libraries was done on an Illumina NovaSeq, producing 2 x 150 bp paired-end reads. On the authors' methods: Reads were demultiplexed and collapsed into UMI-guided consensus sequences with migec v1.2.7. Using mixcr v2.1.11, UMI consensuses were aligned to TRA and TRB V and J templates and then assembled into clonotypes. A clonotype was counted as expanded or contracted only when both edgeR and NoisET called the clonotype significant, with the noise models trained on biological replicates. For edgeR calls, the thresholds were a false discovery rate-adjusted p below 0.01 and a log2 fold-change of 1. PCA with hierarchical clustering of max-normalized trajectories of the 1000 most abundant clonotypes was used as exploratory dynamics analysis. Each responding clone was given a CD4 or CD8 phenotype based on the CD4+ and CD8+ repertoires, which had been sequenced separately. The public reads were quality trimmed at Q25 with fastp and then assembled into clones with MiXCR by TCRdb, keeping productive beta chains. Every CDR3 protein is listed once, alongside the most common genes and DNA of its rows. These V and J calls derive from TCRdb rather than the authors' analysis. The sample contains hundreds of thousands of distinct CDR3 sequences, around 15% of them found a single time. The ten most abundant clones make up 8.1% of the sample.

Notes on this clonotype: The clone's antigen remains unknown. Base qualities are missing; no much larger clone stands one base away.

The paper as a whole reports these results and caveats: Some responding clones were found in pre-infection memory, which suggests that pre-existing cross-reactive memory T cells took part in the SARS-CoV-2 response. Contracting CD4+ clones appeared mostly in the CM and EM memory subsets, whereas CD8+ clones were enriched in EMRA. Clones contracting from day 15 to 85 had balanced CD4/CD8 phenotypes, while a second wave expanding from day 15 to 37 was biased towards CD4+. Only a couple of mild cases were covered by the study, and larger cohorts that include severe cases with pre-infection samples were considered necessary. SARS-CoV-2 specificity of the second-wave clones peaking on day 37 was not confirmed.

CDR1 is given as SEHNR and CDR2 as FQNEAQ, both from the germline V gene (reference sequence). Relative to germline, V is 5 bases shorter and J is 1 base shorter, with 15 bases between their ends. Including cysteine and phenylalanine, the CDR3 has 15 amino acids. Solely the CDR3 DNA is kept, with 45 bases framed from the first base. Ficoll-Paque density gradient centrifugation was used to isolate PBMCs. The V and J genes are TRBV7-9 and TRBJ2-7, and perhaps TRBD2 as D gene, on 6 matching bases. Sequencing was done on a sample of PBMCs or a T cell subset sorted from them (not recorded which). This TCR derives from an adult woman who had mild COVID-19 (a few samples of this study predate the infection). The sample titles of this study are shuffled in the database, so cell type and time point are left out; the donor was told from shared clones. The encoded CDR3 is CASSLLSGSSYEQYF. The DNA sequence is TGTGCCAGCAGCCTCCTTTCCGGGAGTTCCTACGAGCAGTACTTC. The full variable domain, completed from the reference TRBV7-9 and TRBJ2-7 proteins outside the CDR3, reads DTGVSQNPRHKITKRGQNVTFRCDPISEHNRLYWYRQTLGQGPEFLTYFQNEAQLEKSRLLSDRFSAERPKGSFSTLEIQRTEQGDSAMYLCASSLLSGSSYEQYFGPGTRLTVT.